These 6 T cell receptor beta chains share one sample of origin, sequenced in a study of shared clonotypes between healthy human individuals. The assay was immunoSEQ multiplex PCR, and TCRdb's table has in-frame clones only and misses some. This sample carries approximately 2,000,000 clones, around 95% of them seen once, and the ten largest clones take less than 2%. Positively selected for CCR7, the CD45RO-negative cells used as naive CD8 cells excluded terminally differentiated effector memory CD45RA+ cells. Sequenced sample: naive CD8+ T cells from PBMCs. The receptors derive from a man between 18 and 35 years old in good health. Some clones in this sample may be carry-over from other donors' samples.

The chain joins TRBV20-1 to TRBJ2-5, with unresolved D. CDR1 is DFQATT, CDR2 SNEGSKA, per germline (reference sequence). With 3 bases removed from V and 4 bases from J, the gap between germline ends came to 6 bases. This CDR3 has 11 amino acids. CDR3 in amino acids: CSASRRETQYF. CDR3 coding DNA: TGCAGTGCTAGTAGGCGAGAGACCCAGTACTTC.

The chain recombines TRBV27 with TRBJ2-7, with D uncertain. Germline V gene sequence: CDR1 MNHEY, CDR2 SMNVEV (reference sequence). V shed 0 bases and J shed 6 bases, with 9 bases lying between them. The CDR3 runs to 13 residues. The CDR3 nucleotides read TGTGCCAGCAGTTTATCCTTTCGGAGCGAGCAGTACTTC. This encodes CASSLSFRSEQYF.

The chain employs TRBV6-5 and TRBJ2-7; TRBD2 matches 14 bases. This CDR3 comprises 16 residues. CDR1 MNHEY and CDR2 SVGAGI come from the germline V gene. The ends lost 4 bases at V and 9 bases at J; junction bases unmatched: 11. The CDR3: CASSSLLTSGRAGQYF. DNA of the CDR3: TGTGCCAGCAGTTCCCTGTTGACTAGCGGGAGGGCCGGGCAGTACTTC.

The rearrangement uses TRBV10-2 and TRBJ2-1; 10 nucleotides match TRBD2. Unmatched junction bases numbered 6, after V lost 6 bases and J lost 7 bases. This CDR3 region has 14 residues. CDR1 and CDR2 from the germline V gene are WSHSY and SAAADI. CDR3 in DNA: TGCGCCAGCAGACGCGGACTAGCGGATAATGAGCAGTTCTTC. This gives the protein CASRRGLADNEQFF.

Comments on this clone: The sample holds other DNA sequences that translate to the same CDR3. The chain uses TRBV27 and TRBJ2-1, with 11 nucleotides matching TRBD2. The CDR3 sequence is 14 residues long. CDR1 MNHEY and CDR2 SMNVEV come from the germline V gene (reference sequence). With 4 bases clipped from V and 7 bases from J, the junction kept 3 bases outside the gene matches. The CDR3 reads CASSWGTSGNEQFF. The CDR3 DNA sequence: TGTGCCAGCAGTTGGGGGACTAGCGGAAATGAGCAGTTCTTC.

V is TRBV4-3 and J is TRBJ2-1; possibly TRBD2 for D (5 bases). Trimming left V 4 bases short and J 7 bases short, with 26 bases between. CDR1 and CDR2 from the germline V gene are LGHNA and YSLEER. This CDR3 contains 18 residues. CDR3 protein: CASSPHSGLASSVNEQFF. CDR3 DNA sequence: TGCGCCAGCAGCCCCCACTCGGGATTAGCATCCTCCGTAAATGAGCAGTTCTTC.